The TCR beta chain described here comes from a study of identical twins. Regarding the study as a whole: Conclusions rested on cross-sectional statistics rather than following the same donors. Monozygotic twins shared more out-of-frame TCR alpha than recombination models predicted.

With template switching, a universal primer site was added, and the cDNA carried unique molecular identifiers. TCRdb reanalysed the 5' RACE reads using MiXCR and keeps one entry per CDR3 protein. The sample includes 210,000 or so distinct CDR3 sequences, 7.5% seen only once; the top ten take about 1.8%. Germline trimming cut 4 bases from V and 15 bases from J; bases unmatched to any gene: 10. The CDR3 sequence is 12 residues long. The germline V gene has CDR1 SGHDT and CDR2 YYEEEE. Remarks on this clonotype: The target antigen is unknown.

These data were likewise used in another study, on yellow fever vaccine responses in identical twins.

The V and J genes are TRBV5-6 and TRBJ2-1; 7 positions agree with TRBD1. This receptor was taken from a woman under 30 in good health. Sequenced: memory (CD45RO+) T cells sorted from blood. In DNA, the CDR3 is TGTGCCAGCAGCATCGACAGGGTTAAGGGGTTCTTC. It translates to CASSIDRVKGFF.